This T cell receptor beta chain was sequenced in a study of T cell repertoires in ileal Crohn's disease. In the study overall: Median disease duration was roughly 8.4 years; less than 45% smoked at surgery. Every patient was operated on for stricturing (approximately 60%) or penetrating (39%) complications. About half received postoperative treatment, some 10 with thiopurines and approximately 19 anti-TNF. Study results and caveats: High-frequency clones were more common in sorted CD8 than CD4 cells.

Sample time point: neoterminal ileum biopsy at postoperative endoscopy, about 6 months after surgery. Comments on this clone: The target antigen is unknown.

This CDR3 contains 17 residues. The trim removed 3 bases at V and 6 bases at J, leaving 12 bases unmatched. Germline V CDR1 and CDR2: MDHEN, SYDVKM. Method: immunoSEQ multiplex PCR; TCRdb's copy keeps in-frame clones and lacks some. The sample holds more than 50,000 clones, roughly 89% seen once. This clonotype originated in an adult with Crohn's disease. The sequencing input was ileal tissue. The chain uses TRBV28 and TRBJ2-3, with TRBD1 matching 10 bases. In nucleotides, the CDR3 is TGTGCCAGCAGTTTTCGTCCGGGACAGGGGTATCGGGATACGCAGTATTTT. Protein sequence: CASSFRPGQGYRDTQYF.